This T cell receptor (beta chain) was observed in a study of OX40 agonist ivuxolimab in advanced cancers. This table comes from immunoSEQ multiplex PCR, and its TCRdb copy is limited to in-frame clones, with some not included. Among roughly 50,000 clones listed, over 70% were seen once. In germline, CDR1 is PRHDT, CDR2 FYEKMQ (reference sequence). The CDR3 totals 13 residues. V dropped 0 bases and J dropped 4 bases, with 6 bases sitting between them. This clonotype was sampled from an adult with an advanced solid tumor such as melanoma, head and neck, liver or kidney cancer. This sample comprised CD4+ or CD8+ T cells sorted from blood, obtained in a trial of the OX40 agonist ivuxolimab. The V gene is TRBV13, the J gene TRBJ1-2, with D unclear. As DNA, the CDR3 is TGTGCCAGCAGCTTAGGAGTGGGCTATGGCTACACCTTC. This codes for CASSLGVGYGYTF.